One and the same sample provided the 11 T cell receptor beta chains below, sequenced in a study of beta chain features in type 1 diabetes. Regarding the study as a whole: Moderate yet significant TCRB CDR3 shortening was seen in Type 1 diabetes patients in all four CD4+ subsets.

Every isolated RNA sample was fully reverse transcribed, so sequencing captured expressed TCRB transcripts. Sequenced by immunoSEQ multiplex PCR; TCRdb stores in-frame clones only, minus some. The table has roughly 280,000 clones, approximately 24% seen once; the top ten hold more than 0.009%. What these receptors recognize is not known. The specimen sequenced was naive CD4+ T cells from blood. Receptor source: a woman younger than 45 with type 1 diabetes.

This clone turned up a few times. The rearrangement joins TRBV5-4 to TRBJ2-3, with 7 bases matching TRBD1. The length of the CDR3 is 15 residues. The J segment lost 1 base and the V segment lost 6 bases, leaving 8 bases of the junction unmatched. The germline CDR1 and CDR2 sequences are SGHNT and YYREEE (reference sequence). The CDR3 here is CASTTGTAGTDTQYF. DNA for the CDR3: TGTGCCAGCACAACCGGGACAGCGGGCACAGATACGCAGTATTTT.

V usage is TRBV5-1 and J usage is TRBJ2-5; D unresolved. Germline assignment: CDR1 SGHRS and CDR2 YFSETQ. The CDR3 extends over 14 amino acids. V dropped 2 bases and J dropped 5 bases, with 13 bases sitting between them. In DNA form, the CDR3 reads TGCGCCAGCAGCTTCTCTGGAGCCATGGAGACCCAGTACTTC. Translating gives CASSFSGAMETQYF.

The chain uses TRBV30 and TRBJ2-1; 10 bases are shared with TRBD2. This CDR3 region has 14 residues. J gave up 7 bases and V 8 bases, and 11 bases lay outside the gene matches. Germline CDR1 and CDR2: GTSNPN and SVGIG (reference sequence). The CDR3 loop is CAPTPSGRRNEQFF. The CDR3 coding sequence is TGTGCCCCGACCCCTAGCGGGAGAAGGAATGAGCAGTTCTTC.

This clone was counted only a few times. The chain couples TRBV29-1 to TRBJ1-1; the match to TRBD1 covers 9 bases. The J segment lost 4 bases and the V segment lost 6 bases, leaving 3 bases of the junction unmatched. CDR1 and CDR2 (germline): SQVTM, ANQGSEA. The CDR3 extends over 12 amino acids. The CDR3 DNA reads as TGCAGCGTAGGACAGGGGAGCACTGAAGCTTTCTTT. This codes for CSVGQGSTEAFF.

This clone turned up a few times. The V call is TRBV6-5, the J call TRBJ2-5, with 8 bases fitting TRBD1. With V trimmed by 5 bases and J by 5 bases, 10 bases remained unmatched. The CDR3 is 15 amino acids. Per germline, CDR1 MNHEY and CDR2 SVGAGI. The CDR3 protein is CASSTSGGRWETQYF. CDR3 DNA: TGTGCCAGCAGTACTTCAGGGGGCCGATGGGAGACCCAGTACTTC.

V gene TRBV27 combines with J gene TRBJ2-2, with TRBD1 identical over 11 bases. V dropped 3 bases and J dropped 6; count of bases not matched to a gene: 3. CDR1 MNHEY and CDR2 SMNVEV come from the germline V gene (reference sequence). This CDR3 spans 15 amino acids. CDR3 in amino acids: CASSFLGQGAGELFF. The CDR3 bases are TGTGCCAGCAGTTTTCTGGGACAGGGGGCCGGGGAGCTGTTTTTT.

This clone appeared a few times. CDR3 bases: TGCAGCGTTATGAACCAAGGACTAGCGGGAGACGAGCAGTACTTC. It codes for CSVMNQGLAGDEQYF. The genes are TRBV29-1 and TRBJ2-7, with TRBD2 matching over 13 bases. From germline, CDR1 is SQVTM and CDR2 ANQGSEA. The CDR3 covers 15 residues. After removal of 5 bases from V and 5 bases from J, the junction contained 9 bases not matched to a gene.

CDR3 nucleotides: TGTGCCAGCTCATCCGGACAGGGTTTCGAAGCTTTCTTT. Its translation: CASSSGQGFEAFF. V is TRBV18 and J is TRBJ1-1, with 8 bases fitting TRBD1. CDR1 KGHSH and CDR2 LQKENI come from the germline V gene. The CDR3 runs 13 residues. V was clipped by 5 bases and J by 8 bases; unmatched bases: 7.

This chain joins TRBV23-1 and TRBJ2-1; weak D call: TRBD1 (5 bases). TRBV23-1 falls under the ORF class, with uncertain function. The CDR3 totals 15 residues. V was shortened by 0 bases and J by 4 bases, with 10 bases between the two germline ends. CDR3 loop: CASSQSSQGYNEQFF. The CDR3 DNA reads TGCGCCAGCAGTCAATCTTCGCAGGGTTACAATGAGCAGTTCTTC.

This chain uses TRBV5-4 with TRBJ2-3; TRBD1 matches at 9 bases. The germline V gene encodes CDR1 SGHNT and CDR2 YYREEE (reference sequence). V lost 5 bases, J lost 6 bases, and 4 bases stayed unmatched. The CDR3 is made up of 13 amino acids. The CDR3 spells CASRPTGGDTQYF. The CDR3 DNA is TGTGCCAGCAGGCCAACAGGGGGCGATACGCAGTATTTT.

This clone was seen a handful of times. The rearrangement uses TRBV7-9 and TRBJ2-1; D is unresolved. Germline values: CDR1 SEHNR, CDR2 FQNEAQ (reference sequence). The CDR3 runs 11 residues. With 2 bases removed from V and 8 bases from J, the gap between germline ends came to 4 bases. CDR3 region: CASSLQYEQFF. DNA for the CDR3: TGTGCCAGCAGCTTACAGTATGAGCAGTTCTTC. The complete variable domain, with remaining parts taken from reference TRBV7-9 and TRBJ2-1, reads DTGVSQNPRHKITKRGQNVTFRCDPISEHNRLYWYRQTLGQGPEFLTYFQNEAQLEKSRLLSDRFSAERPKGSFSTLEIQRTEQGDSAMYLCASSLQYEQFFGPGTRLTVL.